Below, 5 T cell receptor beta chains from the same sample are listed, as sequenced in a study of CD8+ T cells in alopecia areata. Reverse transcribed after extraction, RNA yielded cDNA as the sequencing template. The assay was immunoSEQ multiplex PCR, and TCRdb's table has in-frame clones only and misses some. The table shows approximately 210,000 clones, with roughly 70% occurring only once. Described treatment: oral pan-JAK inhibitor, 5-10 mg twice daily. The source was CD4+ T cells sorted from blood, collected around week 47, from a patient treated with tofacitinib. The receptor set was obtained from a human donor with alopecia areata.

This clone has just one count. The rearrangement joins TRBV27 to TRBJ1-5; D gene uncertain. V lost 10 bases, J lost 6 bases, and 16 bases lay in between. CDR3 length: 13 residues. The germline V gene has CDR1 MNHEY and CDR2 SMNVEV (reference sequence). The DNA for the CDR3 is TGTGCCATCTCGAGAGGGTTTGGTCAGCCCCAGCATTTT. Its translation is CAISRGFGQPQHF.

The CDR3 DNA sequence: TGTGCCAGCAGCGTAGACGGGGGCCACGGAGGTGAGCAGTTCTTC. This codes for CASSVDGGHGGEQFF. This chain links TRBV9 with TRBJ2-1; tentatively, D is TRBD1 or TRBD2 (6 bases each). Trimming pared 0 bases from V and 9 bases from J, leaving 16 bases between. This CDR3 is 15 amino acids long. Per the germline V gene, CDR1 is SGDLS and CDR2 is YYNGEE.

This clone was counted a single time. The gene calls are TRBV29-1 and TRBJ2-7; 8 nucleotides match TRBD1. Germline values: CDR1 SQVTM, CDR2 ANQGSEA. The CDR3 has 14 residues. V dropped 4 bases and J dropped 5; count of bases not matched to a gene: 10. The CDR3: CSVGTGTKGNEQYF. CDR3 coding DNA: TGCAGCGTTGGGACAGGGACGAAAGGGAACGAGCAGTACTTC.

In this sample, this clone turned up many times. J is TRBJ1-3 and V is TRBV14; unclear D gene. Trimming cost V 1 base and J 6 bases, with 4 bases left between them. The CDR3 extends over 12 amino acids. Germline CDR1 reads SGHDN; CDR2 reads FVKESK. CDR3 coding DNA: TGTGCCAGCAGCCAAGTTTTAAACACCATATATTTT. As protein: CASSQVLNTIYF.

The J gene is TRBJ1-2, the V gene TRBV30, with D hard to call. Germline assignment: CDR1 GTSNPN and CDR2 SVGIG (reference sequence). CDR3 size: 14 residues. The CDR3 DNA is TGTGCTACAAGCCCCTCTTATCAGAACTATGGCTACACCTTC. Amino acids: CATSPSYQNYGYTF.